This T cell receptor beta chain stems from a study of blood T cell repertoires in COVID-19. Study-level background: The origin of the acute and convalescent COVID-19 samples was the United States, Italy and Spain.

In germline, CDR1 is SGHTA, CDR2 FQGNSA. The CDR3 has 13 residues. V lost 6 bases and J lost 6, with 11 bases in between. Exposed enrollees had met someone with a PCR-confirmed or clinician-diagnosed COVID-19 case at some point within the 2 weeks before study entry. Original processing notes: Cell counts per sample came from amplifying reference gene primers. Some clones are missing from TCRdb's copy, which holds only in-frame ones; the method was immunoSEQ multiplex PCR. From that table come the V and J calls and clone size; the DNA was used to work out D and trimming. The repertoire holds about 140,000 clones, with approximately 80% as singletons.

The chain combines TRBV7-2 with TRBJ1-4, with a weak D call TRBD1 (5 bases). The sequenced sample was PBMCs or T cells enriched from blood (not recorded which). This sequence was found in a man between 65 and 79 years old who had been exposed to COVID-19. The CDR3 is CASRGGHDEKLFF. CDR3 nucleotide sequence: TGTGCCAGCAGAGGCGGACACGATGAAAAACTGTTTTTT.